This section outlines one T cell receptor (beta chain) sequence together with its context. The sample belongs to a study of technical replicates of blood from a few donors. Germline V gene lookup returns CDR1 LNHDA and CDR2 SQIVND (reference sequence). Trimming took 5 bases from V and 4 from J, leaving 14 bases between them. The CDR3 loop spans 14 amino acids. Repertoires were generated with immunoSEQ multiplex PCR, while TCRdb's copy carries only in-frame clones and drops some. This sample has tens of thousands of clones; 95% to 98% occur once, and the top ten carry roughly 0.35%. The chain couples TRBV19 to TRBJ1-2, with D hard to call. Sequencing input: T cells isolated from PBMCs. The sequence was collected from a human donor in good health. CDR3 amino acids: CASSATWPSYGYTF. The CDR3 DNA sequence: TGTGCCAGTAGTGCGACATGGCCCTCCTATGGCTACACCTTC.